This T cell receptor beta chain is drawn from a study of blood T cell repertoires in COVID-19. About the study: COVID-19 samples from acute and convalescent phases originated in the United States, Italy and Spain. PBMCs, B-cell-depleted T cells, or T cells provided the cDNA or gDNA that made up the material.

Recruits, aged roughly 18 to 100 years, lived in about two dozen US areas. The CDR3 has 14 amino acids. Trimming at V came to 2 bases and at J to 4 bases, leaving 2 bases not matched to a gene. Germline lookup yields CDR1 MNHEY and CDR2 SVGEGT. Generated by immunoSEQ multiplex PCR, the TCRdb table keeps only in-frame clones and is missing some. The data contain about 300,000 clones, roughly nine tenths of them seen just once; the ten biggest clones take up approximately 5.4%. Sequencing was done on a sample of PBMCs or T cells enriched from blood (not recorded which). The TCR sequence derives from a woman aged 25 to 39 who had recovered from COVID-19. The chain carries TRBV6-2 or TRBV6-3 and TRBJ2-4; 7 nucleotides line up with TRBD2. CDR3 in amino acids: CASSYSSGKNIQYF. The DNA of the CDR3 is TGTGCCAGCAGTTACAGTAGCGGGAAAAACATTCAGTACTTC.